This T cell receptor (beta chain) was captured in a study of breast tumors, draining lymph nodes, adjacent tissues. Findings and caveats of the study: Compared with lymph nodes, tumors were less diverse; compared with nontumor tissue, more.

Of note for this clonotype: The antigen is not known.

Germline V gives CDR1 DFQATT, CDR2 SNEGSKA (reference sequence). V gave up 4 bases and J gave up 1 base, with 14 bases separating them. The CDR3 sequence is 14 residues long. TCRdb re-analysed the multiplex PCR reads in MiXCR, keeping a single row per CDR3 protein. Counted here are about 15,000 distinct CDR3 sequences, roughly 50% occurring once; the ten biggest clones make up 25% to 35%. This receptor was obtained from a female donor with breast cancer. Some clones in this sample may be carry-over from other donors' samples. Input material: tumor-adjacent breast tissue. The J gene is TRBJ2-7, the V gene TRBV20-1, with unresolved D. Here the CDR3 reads CSAMSGWGSYEQYF. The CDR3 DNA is TGCAGTGCTATGTCCGGGTGGGGTTCCTACGAGCAGTACTTC.